Listed here is a single T cell receptor (beta chain). Its antigen remains unknown. The sample belongs to a study of radiation and T cells in renal cell carcinoma. Study conclusions and caveats: In blood, top tumor clones expanded by 2 weeks, shrinking by 4.

Profiled with immunoSEQ multiplex PCR; TCRdb holds only in-frame clones, not every one. The sample has roughly 120,000 clones; approximately 75% are singletons. Described time point: blood 2 weeks post-SBRT. The treatment: 15 Gy SBRT to primary tumor, nephrectomy 4 weeks later. Germline V gives CDR1 SGDLS, CDR2 YYNGEE. This CDR3 is 15 amino acids long. The ends were cut back, 2 bases at V and 8 bases at J, with 16 bases in the middle. The rearrangement joins TRBV9 to TRBJ1-4; possible D gene TRBD1, 6 bases. The TCR sequence derives from a woman aged 55-69 years with renal cell carcinoma. The source was blood, collected from a patient whose treatment included radiotherapy and nephrectomy. The CDR3 loop is CASSVSGQRSEKLFF. In DNA form, the CDR3 reads TGTGCCAGCAGCGTCTCGGGACAAAGAAGCGAAAAACTGTTTTTT. The full variable domain, completed using reference TRBV9 and TRBJ1-4, is DSGVTQTPKHLITATGQRVTLRCSPRSGDLSVYWYQQSLDQGLQFLIQYYNGEERAKGNILERFSAQQFPDLHSELNLSSLELGDSALYFCASSVSGQRSEKLFFGSGTQLSVL.